This TCR beta chain derives from a study of cytomegalovirus exposure and HLA in healthy donors. Study-wide results and caveats: It was confirmed in vitro that a few of the CMV-associated chains were specific for CMV antigens. In an earlier analysis, most TCR beta V segments were productive about 87% or about 30% of the time. Associated with cytomegalovirus, according to the listing, were 150 to 200 TCR beta chains.

The germline V gene has CDR1 SNHLY and CDR2 FYNNEI. V was cut by 2 bases and J by 0 bases, with 11 bases left in between. This CDR3 region has 16 residues. Notes on this clone: Its antigen is currently unknown.

The PCR had 60 Vbeta and 13 Jbeta primers. Produced via immunoSEQ multiplex PCR; TCRdb's table is partial and in-frame only. The data hold 140,000 to 150,000 clones, with 77% observed a single time. The TCR comes from a male donor in good health and CMV-seronegative. The chain joins TRBV2 to TRBJ1-3; D is ambiguous. Sequenced sample: PBMCs. CDR3: CASSEREGVSGNTIYF. The CDR3 nucleotides are TGTGCCAGCAGTGAACGTGAAGGAGTCTCTGGAAACACCATATATTTT.